This record looks at one T cell receptor beta chain sequence and its context. The data derive from a study of shared clonotypes between healthy human individuals. Only CD45RO-negative cells positively selected for CCR7 counted as naive CD8 cells, so terminally differentiated effector memory CD45RA+ cells were excluded. Only Caucasian adults living in Nashville, Tennessee served as donors. The ends lost 2 bases at V and 4 bases at J; junction bases unmatched: 6. CDR1 is LNHDA, CDR2 SQIVND, per germline (reference sequence). There are 16 residues in the CDR3. Produced via immunoSEQ multiplex PCR; TCRdb's table is partial and in-frame only. The sample carries around 2,000,000 clones, more than 85% recorded once.

The TCR comes from a man aged 18 to 29 in good health. Some clones in this sample may be carry-over from other donors' samples. The rearrangement links TRBV19 to TRBJ2-1; TRBD2 matches 9 bases. Input material: naive CD8+ T cells from PBMCs. DNA of the CDR3: TGTGCCAGTAGTATAATTGCGCTAGCGGGATACAATGAGCAGTTCTTC. This gives the protein CASSIIALAGYNEQFF.